These 19 T cell receptor beta chains were all obtained from the same sample, sequenced in a study of shared clonotypes between healthy human individuals. Some clones are missing from TCRdb's copy, which holds only in-frame ones; the method was immunoSEQ multiplex PCR. This sample has 2 million to 2.5 million clones, with approximately 96% found just once. The sample was naive CD4+ T cells sorted from blood. Subset here: CD45RA+ positively selected. Receptor source: a man between 18 and 29 years old in good health.

The V gene is TRBV7-2, the J gene TRBJ1-6; no firm D call. Trimming shortened V by 1 base and J by 8 bases, and 12 bases separated the two germline ends. Germline V gene lookup returns CDR1 SGHTA and CDR2 FQGNSA. The CDR3 spans 15 residues. The CDR3 DNA follows: TGTGCCAGCAGCTTAGTTGACGGGATAGATTCACCCCTCCACTTT. Encoded protein: CASSLVDGIDSPLHF.

The rearrangement links TRBV27 to TRBJ2-3; 12 bases map to TRBD2. Trimming removed 4 bases from V and 6 bases from J; junction bases left unmatched: 8. CDR3 length: 16 residues. The germline V gene encodes CDR1 MNHEY and CDR2 SMNVEV (reference sequence). The CDR3, as DNA: TGTGCCAGCAGTTGGGCTAGCGGGGGGGCCTTTGATACGCAGTATTTT. As protein: CASSWASGGAFDTQYF.

CDR3 DNA sequence: TGCGCCAGCAGCCAACTCCGGGACAGCTACGAGCAGTACTTC. Amino acid sequence: CASSQLRDSYEQYF. The rearrangement links TRBV4-3 to TRBJ2-7; 7 bases align to TRBD1. J gave up 3 bases and V 2 bases, and 4 bases lay outside the gene matches. The germline CDR1 and CDR2 sequences are LGHNA and YSLEER. CDR3 length equals 14 residues.

The rearrangement links TRBV6-6 to TRBJ2-7; D is unclear. The CDR3 consists of 15 residues. Germline V gives CDR1 MNHNY, CDR2 SVGAGI (reference sequence). V gave up 7 bases and J gave up 2 bases, with 18 bases separating them. CDR3 sequence (DNA): TGTGCCAGCATTTTTGGGCAGGATAGGCCCTACGAGCAGTACTTC. Translating it yields CASIFGQDRPYEQYF.

A word on this clone: The identical CDR3 is also encoded by other nucleotide sequences in the sample. The chain couples TRBV5-1 to TRBJ2-5; no clear D gene. Trimming removed 5 bases at V and 2 bases at J, with 4 bases between. The CDR3 is made up of 11 amino acids. CDR1 SGHRS and CDR2 YFSETQ come from the germline V gene. CDR3 sequence (DNA): TGCGCCAGCAGGGGTCAAGAGACCCAGTACTTC. Translating it yields CASRGQETQYF.

Comment on this clone: This specimen includes other DNA sequences encoding the same CDR3. J is TRBJ1-4 and V is TRBV10-3; D is undetermined. Germline-derived CDR1 and CDR2 are ENHRY and SYGVKD. V was trimmed by 0 bases and J by 5 bases, leaving 7 bases between them. CDR3 size: 14 residues. DNA for the CDR3: TGTGCCATCAGTGAGTCGGGCGGGAATGAAAAACTGTTTTTT. Translation gives CAISESGGNEKLFF.

This chain connects TRBV5-4 to TRBJ2-1; TRBD1 matches at 7 bases. J lost 2 bases, V lost 4 bases, and 6 bases had no gene match. Germline V gene data show CDR1 as SGHNT and CDR2 as YYREEE (reference sequence). CDR3 length: 15 residues. The CDR3: CASSPGQSPYNEQFF. CDR3 in DNA: TGTGCCAGCAGCCCGGGACAGTCCCCCTACAATGAGCAGTTCTTC.

The chain is built from TRBV29-1 and TRBJ2-7; 10 bases map to TRBD1. Germline V gene sequence: CDR1 SQVTM, CDR2 ANQGSEA. The V segment lost 6 bases and the J segment 0 bases; nucleotides outside the gene matches: 5. CDR3 length equals 14 residues. Here the CDR3 reads CSVRTGGHSYEQYF. The CDR3, as DNA: TGCAGCGTGCGGACAGGGGGTCACTCCTACGAGCAGTACTTC.

The V call is TRBV9, the J call TRBJ2-2; 13 bases are shared with TRBD2. This CDR3 spans 16 amino acids. Germline lookup yields CDR1 SGDLS and CDR2 YYNGEE. The trim removed 4 bases at V and 4 bases at J, leaving 4 bases unmatched. CDR3 nucleotides: TGTGCCAGCAGCCTCCGGACTAGCGGGAGCACCGGGGAGCTGTTTTTT. It codes for CASSLRTSGSTGELFF.

About this clone: The same CDR3 also results from other DNA sequences found in this sample. V usage is TRBV5-1 and J usage is TRBJ2-7, with D possibly matching TRBD1 (5 bases). Germline CDR1 is SGHRS and CDR2 is YFSETQ. The CDR3 extends over 13 amino acids. Trimming removed 4 bases from V and 0 bases from J, with 8 bases in between. The CDR3 DNA follows: TGCGCCAGCAGCCCCGACAGCTCCTACGAGCAGTACTTC. It yields the protein CASSPDSSYEQYF.

This chain links TRBV30 with TRBJ1-6, with 9 nucleotides matching TRBD1. The CDR3 is made up of 14 amino acids. From germline, CDR1 is GTSNPN and CDR2 SVGIG (reference sequence). V trimming: 5 bases; J trimming: 8 bases; junction bases outside the gene matches: 7. This CDR3 is CAWVDRGGHSPLHF. Written as DNA, the CDR3 is TGTGCCTGGGTGGACAGGGGAGGGCATTCACCCCTCCACTTT.

This clone was detected once. This chain joins TRBV4-1 and TRBJ2-7; D perhaps matches TRBD2 (6 bases). Per germline, CDR1 MGHRA and CDR2 YSYEKL. This CDR3 has 15 residues. V lost 2 bases and J 2 bases, leaving 13 bases between the germline ends. CDR3 coding DNA: TGCGCCAGCAGCCAACCCGGGACTCCCCCCTACGAGCAGTACTTC. Amino acids: CASSQPGTPPYEQYF.

This clone was seen just once. The chain combines TRBV5-1 with TRBJ2-7, with 10 bases matching TRBD1. Germline V gene data show CDR1 as SGHRS and CDR2 as YFSETQ. Trimming took 3 bases from V and 3 from J; bases not matched to a gene: 3. The CDR3 spans 14 residues. The CDR3 DNA follows: TGCGCCAGCAGCTCGACAGGGGGCCTCTACGAGCAGTACTTC. It codes for CASSSTGGLYEQYF.

This chain links TRBV6-6 with TRBJ1-5; D unclear. Germline V gene data show CDR1 as MNHNY and CDR2 as SVGAGI (reference sequence). The V gene lost 0 bases and the J gene lost 4 bases, with 10 bases spanning the gap. The CDR3 has 15 residues. The CDR3 bases are TGTGCCAGCAGTTACTCCGAGCAGAATAATCAGCCCCAGCATTTT. This sequence encodes CASSYSEQNNQPQHF.

V is TRBV14 and J is TRBJ1-6; 10 positions agree with TRBD1. This CDR3 has 15 residues. Per germline, CDR1 SGHDN and CDR2 FVKESK. V lost 4 bases and J lost 9; bases outside the gene matches: 6. In DNA form, the CDR3 reads TGTGCCAGCAGCCGAGCGGGACAGGGGAGTTCACCCCTCCACTTT. Translated, it gives CASSRAGQGSSPLHF.

Concerning this clone itself: At the DNA level, this CDR3 is encoded by other sequences in the same sample as well. The chain couples TRBV11-2 to TRBJ2-5; no clear D. CDR3 length equals 13 residues. The V end was cut by 1 base, the J end by 5 bases, with 8 bases between. The germline gives CDR1 SGHAT, CDR2 FQNNGV. CDR3: CASSLGVLETQYF. Written as DNA, the CDR3 is TGTGCCAGCAGCTTAGGGGTGCTCGAGACCCAGTACTTC. Using reference TRBV11-2 and TRBJ2-5 for the parts outside the CDR3, the full variable domain is EAGVAQSPRYKIIEKRQSVAFWCNPISGHATLYWYQQILGQGPKLLIQFQNNGVVDDSQLPKDRFSAERLKGVDSTLKIQPAKLEDSAVYLCASSLGVLETQYFGPGTRLLVL.

The chain couples TRBV7-3 to TRBJ2-3; 8 bases match TRBD1. The length of the CDR3 is 15 residues. Germline loops: CDR1 SGHTA, CDR2 FQGTGA. Trimming cost V 5 bases and J 4 bases; bases outside gene matches: 8. In nucleotides, the CDR3 is TGTGCCAGCAGCCCGATATGGGACAGGCCAGATACGCAGTATTTT. Translated, it gives CASSPIWDRPDTQYF.

The V call is TRBV29-1, the J call TRBJ2-7, with D perhaps TRBD1 or TRBD2 (5 bases each). V was clipped by 2 bases and J by 4 bases, with 9 bases between them. CDR1 SQVTM and CDR2 ANQGSEA come from the germline V gene. The CDR3 spans 12 residues. The CDR3 loop reads CSVEWGTYEQYF. The CDR3 DNA follows: TGCAGCGTTGAATGGGGGACGTACGAGCAGTACTTC.

Notes on this clone: Other nucleotide sequences from this sample produce the same CDR3. The chain recombines TRBV2 with TRBJ1-5; 11 bases agree with TRBD1. V was pared by 4 bases and J by 4 bases, with 3 bases of the junction left unmatched. Germline loops: CDR1 SNHLY, CDR2 FYNNEI. CDR3 length: 15 residues. The CDR3 sequence is CASSGGTGGNQPQHF. The CDR3 DNA is TGTGCCAGCAGTGGAGGGACAGGGGGTAATCAGCCCCAGCATTTT.